This record covers a single T cell receptor (beta chain). The sample is drawn from a study of shared clonotypes between healthy human individuals. In germline, CDR1 is SGHTA, CDR2 FQGNSA. The length of the CDR3 is 15 residues. The germline V and J ends were trimmed by 0 bases and 2 bases, with 11 bases remaining between them. The input for sorted-subset replicate PCRs was 150 to 200 ng DNA, 25,000 to 30,000 T cell genomes. Here immunoSEQ multiplex PCR was the method, and the copy in TCRdb shows in-frame clones only, minus some. Of about 2.3 million clones in the sample, roughly 92% were seen once. Donors comprised healthy HIV-negative adults lacking recent acute infections or vaccinations.

The clonotype was recovered from a man younger than 35 in good health. Some clones in this sample may be carry-over from other donors' samples. Sequencing was done on a sample of naive CD4+ T cells from PBMCs. The subset denotes: CD45RA+ positively selected. The rearrangement uses TRBV7-2 and TRBJ2-7, with a possible D match to TRBD2 (5 bases). In DNA form, the CDR3 reads TGTGCCAGCAGCTTAGCCCCCGGCGGGCCCTACGAGCAGTACTTC. Residues: CASSLAPGGPYEQYF.